One and the same sample provided the 15 T cell receptor beta chains below, sequenced in a study of T-cell reconstitution after alpha-beta-depleted transplantation in children. During its preparation, the TCRbeta library received unique molecular identifiers. TCRdb reprocessed the PCR reads with MiXCR, giving one entry per CDR3 protein. This table holds 700,000 to 850,000 distinct CDR3 sequences, less than 20% found once. The sequences come from PBMCs, mostly from graft donor cells, collected 360 days after TCRalphabeta/CD19-depleted stem cell transplant. These receptors originate from a male patient younger than 18 who had a stem cell transplant for acute lymphoblastic leukemia, so the T cells may come from the graft donor.

There are a few counts of this clonotype. The chain recombines TRBV11-1 with TRBJ2-4; 7 bases are shared with TRBD2. V lost 6 bases, J lost 0 bases, and 20 bases stayed unmatched. CDR3 length equals 20 residues. CDR1 SGHAT and CDR2 FQDESV come from the germline V gene (reference sequence). CDR3 protein: CASSSLSLAGLTLAKNIQYF. CDR3 DNA sequence: TGTGCCAGCAGTTCCCTCTCTTTAGCGGGCCTAACCCTAGCCAAAAACATTCAGTACTTC. The variable domain in full, with the rest retrieved from reference TRBV11-1 and TRBJ2-4, is EAEVAQSPRYKITEKSQAVAFWCDPISGHATLYWYRQILGQGPELLVQFQDESVVDDSQLPKDRFSAERLKGVDSTLKIQPAELGDSAMYLCASSSLSLAGLTLAKNIQYFGAGTRLSVL.

The V and J genes are TRBV5-6 and TRBJ2-1, with 7 bases aligning to TRBD1. The junction had 9 bases not matched to a gene; V was cut back by 5 bases and J by 7 bases. Germline V lookup: CDR1 SGHDT, CDR2 YYEEEE. CDR3 length: 14 amino acids. CDR3 nucleotides: TGTGCCAGCAGGTTCACGACAGGGTTTAATGAGCAGTTCTTC. As protein: CASRFTTGFNEQFF.

This clonotype was detected a few times. CDR3 sequence reads: CASSQNRHPSNTGELFF. Written as DNA, the CDR3 is TGTGCCAGCAGCCAGAACAGACACCCCAGTAACACCGGGGAGCTGTTTTTT. The rearrangement links TRBV3-1 to TRBJ2-2; no clear D gene. Between the trimmed V and J ends, which lost 3 bases and 2 bases, there was a span of 16 bases. Germline values: CDR1 LGHDT, CDR2 YNNKEL (reference sequence). This CDR3 spans 17 amino acids.

This chain joins TRBV27 and TRBJ2-1; TRBD2 matches 9 bases. The germline CDR1 and CDR2 sequences are MNHEY and SMNVEV (reference sequence). The J segment lost 8 bases and the V segment lost 4 bases, leaving 12 bases of the junction unmatched. This CDR3 spans 16 amino acids. The CDR3 nucleotides are TGTGCCAGCAGTTATATGGCGGGAGGGCTGAAGGATGAGCAGTTCTTC. Translation: CASSYMAGGLKDEQFF.

This chain uses TRBV5-1 with TRBJ2-7; 12 bases match TRBD2. J lost 0 bases, V lost 5 bases, and 15 bases had no gene match. The CDR3 is made up of 19 amino acids. Germline V gene data show CDR1 as SGHRS and CDR2 as YFSETQ. DNA for the CDR3: TGCGCCAGCAGACGGGAACCTAGCGGGAGGGCCCAATACTCCTACGAGCAGTACTTC. The encoded protein is CASRREPSGRAQYSYEQYF.

The CDR3 sequence: CASSYNSGPPLEQYF. DNA of the CDR3: TGTGCCAGCAGTTACAATTCGGGACCTCCCCTCGAGCAGTACTTC. V gene TRBV6-5 combines with J gene TRBJ2-7; D might be TRBD1 or TRBD2, each matching 5 bases. This CDR3 spans 15 amino acids. Trimming took off 2 bases at V and 6 bases at J, with 17 bases between the two ends. Germline CDR1 is MNHEY and CDR2 is SVGAGI.

V and J are TRBV29-1 and TRBJ2-1; D is unclear. The CDR3 runs to 10 residues. Trimming removed 1 base from V and 11 bases from J, with 6 bases in between. Per the germline V gene, CDR1 is SQVTM and CDR2 is ANQGSEA. This chain's CDR3 is CSVEVGQQFF. Written as DNA, the CDR3 is TGCAGCGTTGAAGTAGGGCAGCAGTTCTTC.

This clonotype appeared a few times. This chain uses TRBV7-8 with TRBJ2-2; TRBD2 matches 7 bases. This CDR3 contains 16 residues. V was pared by 2 bases and J by 2 bases, with 5 bases of the junction left unmatched. Germline V gives CDR1 SGHVS, CDR2 FQNEAQ. In DNA form, the CDR3 reads TGTGCCAGCAGCTTACCTACTAGCGTTAACACCGGGGAGCTGTTTTTT. This encodes CASSLPTSVNTGELFF.

The rearrangement links TRBV3-1 to TRBJ2-7; 10 nucleotides line up with TRBD2. This CDR3 contains 16 residues. Germline values: CDR1 LGHDT, CDR2 YNNKEL (reference sequence). Trimming cost V 1 base and J 3 bases; bases outside gene matches: 6. Here the CDR3 DNA reads TGTGCCAGCAGCCAAGTCCCCGGACTAGCGGTCTACGAGCAGTACTTC. It is translated as CASSQVPGLAVYEQYF.

In its sample, this clonotype was seen many times. V is TRBV4-2 and J is TRBJ2-7; D perhaps matches TRBD1 (5 bases). V lost 0 bases and J 3 bases, leaving 12 bases between the germline ends. The length of the CDR3 is 15 residues. Per the germline V gene, CDR1 is LGHNA and CDR2 is YNFKEQ. This chain's CDR3 is CASSQDGRTSYEQYF. The CDR3 DNA reads as TGTGCCAGCAGCCAAGACGGGCGGACAAGCTACGAGCAGTACTTC.

This clonotype was counted only a few times. This chain joins TRBV7-8 and TRBJ2-1, with D maybe TRBD1 (6 bases). Germline loops: CDR1 SGHVS, CDR2 FQNEAQ. This CDR3 is built from 16 residues. V dropped 0 bases and J dropped 2 bases, with 11 bases sitting between them. CDR3 protein: CASSLADRSPYNEQFF. CDR3 sequence (DNA): TGTGCCAGCAGCTTAGCTGACAGGTCTCCCTACAATGAGCAGTTCTTC.

The V gene is TRBV5-1, the J gene TRBJ2-3; D unclear. Trimming removed 3 bases from V and 2 bases from J, with 13 bases in between. Per the germline V gene, CDR1 is SGHRS and CDR2 is YFSETQ. The CDR3 runs to 15 residues. The CDR3 region is CASSSLTTTTDTQYF. CDR3 bases: TGCGCCAGCAGCTCCCTGACAACTACCACAGATACGCAGTATTTT. The full variable domain, rest sourced from reference TRBV5-1 and TRBJ2-3, is KAGVTQTPRYLIKTRGQQVTLSCSPISGHRSVSWYQQTPGQGLQFLFEYFSETQRNKGNFPGRFSGRQFSNSRSEMNVSTLELGDSALYLCASSSLTTTTDTQYFGPGTRLTVL.

V usage is TRBV12-3 or TRBV12-4 and J usage is TRBJ2-7, with D possibly being TRBD2 (6 bases). The CDR3 runs to 13 residues. The V end was cut by 4 bases, the J end by 10 bases, with 17 bases between. The CDR3 nucleotides are TGTGCCAGCAGTTCCCTTGGAGGGCCCCGTCAGTACTTC. Translating gives CASSSLGGPRQYF.

The rearrangement uses TRBV18 and TRBJ1-1; D might be TRBD1 (5 bases). The CDR3 has 16 amino acids. Germline assignment: CDR1 KGHSH and CDR2 LQKENI. The V and J ends lost 4 bases and 4 bases respectively, with 19 bases between them. Here the CDR3 reads CASSHTPQGSGTEAFF. As DNA, the CDR3 is TGTGCCAGCTCACACACACCTCAGGGAAGCGGCACTGAAGCTTTCTTT.

This chain joins TRBV28 and TRBJ2-4, with D hard to call. The CDR3 extends over 16 amino acids. Germline V CDR1 and CDR2: MDHEN, SYDVKM. V was clipped by 5 bases and J by 0 bases, with 14 bases between them. The CDR3 spells CASSQSLSIAKNIQYF. The CDR3 bases are TGTGCCAGCAGTCAATCCCTCTCCATAGCCAAAAACATTCAGTACTTC.